This T cell receptor (beta chain) was obtained from a study of blood T cell repertoires in COVID-19. Turning to the study itself: T cells, B-cell-depleted T cells, or PBMCs provided the cDNA or gDNA that served as material.

In the authors' methods: Reference gene primer amplification gave nucleated cell count estimates. Sequenced by immunoSEQ multiplex PCR; TCRdb stores in-frame clones only, minus some. The DNA gave D and trimming, while V, J and clone size come from that table. Of 350,000 to 550,000 clones listed, roughly nine tenths are singletons. The CDR3 is 17 amino acids. Unmatched junction bases numbered 7, after V lost 0 bases and J lost 4 bases. CDR1 is KGHSH and CDR2 is LQKENI in the germline V gene. Membership in each cohort depended on participant-reported clinical history. A single count supports this clone. The clonotype comes from a man aged 30 to 45 who had recovered from COVID-19. The V call is TRBV18, the J call TRBJ2-1; 9 nucleotides line up with TRBD2. Sequenced: PBMCs or T cells enriched from blood (not recorded which). The CDR3: CASSPPVASGNYNEQFF. The CDR3 nucleotides are TGTGCCAGCTCACCACCGGTAGCTAGCGGGAATTACAATGAGCAGTTCTTC.